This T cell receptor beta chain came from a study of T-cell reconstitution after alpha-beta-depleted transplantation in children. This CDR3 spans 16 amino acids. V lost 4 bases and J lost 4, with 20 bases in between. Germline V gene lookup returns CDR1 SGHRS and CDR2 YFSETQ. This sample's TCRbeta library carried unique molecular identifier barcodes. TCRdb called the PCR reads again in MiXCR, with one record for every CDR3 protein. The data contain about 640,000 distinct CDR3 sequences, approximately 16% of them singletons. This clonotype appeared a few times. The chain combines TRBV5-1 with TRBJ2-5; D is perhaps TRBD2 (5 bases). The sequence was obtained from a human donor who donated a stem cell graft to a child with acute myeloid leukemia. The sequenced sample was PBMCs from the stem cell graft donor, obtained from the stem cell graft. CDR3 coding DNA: TGCGCCAGCAGCGGGCCGGGAACTCCAACGGGAGAGACCCAGTACTTC. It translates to CASSGPGTPTGETQYF.